This T cell receptor beta chain was documented in a study of blood T cell repertoires in COVID-19. Across the study: The origin of the acute and convalescent COVID-19 samples was the United States, Italy and Spain. Sample material is recorded as cDNA or gDNA derived from T cells, B-cell-depleted T cells, or PBMCs.

Source study methods: Nucleated cell number was recorded as an estimate derived from reference gene primer amplification. Measured with immunoSEQ multiplex PCR; TCRdb has only the in-frame clones, and not every one. V and J calls and clone size follow that table, whereas D and trimming were derived from the DNA. The repertoire holds some 220,000 clones, about 82% seen once, with around 6.5% in the top ten. V was clipped by 3 bases and J by 3 bases; unmatched bases: 5. CDR1 is SGHNT, CDR2 YENEEA, per germline. The CDR3 loop spans 16 amino acids. The chain links TRBV11-3 to TRBJ2-1; 10 bases line up with TRBD2. The sequencing sample was made of peripheral blood. The TCR was taken from a woman aged 55-75 years with active or convalescent COVID-19. The CDR3 coding sequence is TGTGCCAGCAGCTTCGGAAGCGGGGGGGTCTACAATGAGCAGTTCTTC. Amino acids: CASSFGSGGVYNEQFF.